Presented here are 24 T cell receptor beta chains from one specimen sequenced in a study of T cell clonotyping in hematopoietic cell transplantation. Some clones are missing from TCRdb's copy, which holds only in-frame ones; the method was immunoSEQ multiplex PCR. The data contain roughly 80,000 clones, 90% to 96% of them singletons. As for time point: recipient sample about 28 days before transplant, after cytoreduction. The sequences come from peripheral blood mononuclear cells, collected before stem cell transplant. These receptors all come from a woman aged 50 to 60 with acute myeloid leukemia. Some clones in this sample may be carry-over from other donors' samples.

The chain couples TRBV30 to TRBJ2-7; TRBD1 aligns across 12 bases. The trim removed 5 bases at V and 3 bases at J, leaving 2 bases unmatched. The CDR3 extends over 13 amino acids. Germline CDR1 and CDR2: GTSNPN and SVGIG (reference sequence). The CDR3 here is CAWGDRGRYEQYF. CDR3 in DNA: TGTGCCTGGGGGGACAGGGGGCGCTACGAGCAGTACTTC.

The count of this clone is one. The chain uses TRBV27 and TRBJ1-1; 7 bases agree with TRBD1. In germline, CDR1 is MNHEY, CDR2 SMNVEV (reference sequence). This CDR3 contains 13 residues. After removal of 3 bases from V and 4 bases from J, the junction contained 2 bases not matched to a gene. CDR3 coding DNA: TGTGCCAGCAGTTTTGGGACAGTCACTGAAGCTTTCTTT. This translates into CASSFGTVTEAFF.

The chain employs TRBV29-1 and TRBJ1-4; weak D call: TRBD1 (6 bases). V was trimmed by 6 bases and J by 5 bases, leaving 16 bases between them. Germline V gene lookup returns CDR1 SQVTM and CDR2 ANQGSEA. This CDR3 spans 14 amino acids. The CDR3 region has the DNA TGCAGCGTCCAAGGCTCGGACAGCAATGAAAAACTGTTTTTT. Residues: CSVQGSDSNEKLFF.

For the CDR3, the DNA is TGCGCCAGCAGCCAAGGACCCCAGCGGGGGGCAGAGACCCAGTACTTC. Translating it yields CASSQGPQRGAETQYF. V and J are TRBV4-1 and TRBJ2-5; TRBD2 matches at 9 bases. CDR1 and CDR2 (germline): MGHRA, YSYEKL. V was pared by 1 base and J by 4 bases, with 7 bases of the junction left unmatched. This CDR3 spans 16 amino acids.

The chain uses TRBV27 and TRBJ2-7; TRBD2 agrees at 16 bases. Per germline, CDR1 MNHEY and CDR2 SMNVEV (reference sequence). The CDR3 length is 24 residues. V lost 2 bases and J lost 0; bases outside the gene matches: 22. The DNA of the CDR3 is TGTGCCAGCAGTTTACGTCCCGCCTCACCCCCGGGACTAGCGGGAGGGCCCCTCTCCTACGAGCAGTACTTC. It specifies CASSLRPASPPGLAGGPLSYEQYF.

Only one count was recorded for this clone. The rearrangement links TRBV6-1 to TRBJ1-1; the D gene is possibly TRBD1 (6 bases). V was pared by 3 bases and J by 4 bases, with 12 bases between. Looked up from germline, CDR1 is MNHNS and CDR2 is SASEGT. This CDR3 spans 14 amino acids. This CDR3 reads CASSENRVFTEAFF. In DNA, the CDR3 is TGTGCCAGCAGTGAGAACAGGGTATTCACTGAAGCTTTCTTT.

This clone was detected only a few times. This sequence joins TRBV30 and TRBJ1-3; tentative D call: TRBD1 (5 bases). The V and J ends lost 3 bases and 0 bases respectively, with 12 bases between them. The CDR3 spans 15 residues. Germline V gene sequence: CDR1 GTSNPN, CDR2 SVGIG (reference sequence). The CDR3 region is CAWRLRDLSGNTIYF. In DNA form, the CDR3 reads TGTGCCTGGAGACTAAGGGACCTCTCTGGAAACACCATATATTTT.

V usage is TRBV7-6 and J usage is TRBJ2-7; D might be TRBD1 or TRBD2, each matching 6 bases. The germline gives CDR1 SGHVS, CDR2 FNYEAQ. Trimming cost V 6 bases and J 6 bases, with 15 bases left between them. This CDR3 region has 13 residues. The CDR3 DNA reads TGTGCCAGCAGTCGGACCGGGGGCGCCGAGCAGTACTTC. Amino acids: CASSRTGGAEQYF.

The V gene is TRBV9, the J gene TRBJ2-1, with 13 bases that match TRBD2. Germline trimming cut 3 bases from V and 4 bases from J; bases unmatched to any gene: 7. Germline CDR1 and CDR2: SGDLS and YYNGEE. The CDR3 loop spans 17 amino acids. The CDR3 DNA follows: TGTGCCAGCAGCGCCCGACTAGCGGGGGGCCTGTACAATGAGCAGTTCTTC. It specifies CASSARLAGGLYNEQFF.

The rearrangement joins TRBV7-2 to TRBJ1-5; D possibly corresponds to TRBD1 (6 bases). V lost 6 bases and J 5 bases, leaving 11 bases between the germline ends. The CDR3 has 13 residues. Germline CDR1 reads SGHTA; CDR2 reads FQGNSA. Written as DNA, the CDR3 is TGTGCCAGCAGACAGGGAATGGATCAGCCCCAGCATTTT. Translated, it gives CASRQGMDQPQHF.

V is TRBV4-1 and J is TRBJ2-7; no clear D. CDR3 length: 15 residues. Germline V lookup: CDR1 MGHRA, CDR2 YSYEKL. The germline V and J ends were trimmed by 1 base and 0 bases, with 10 bases remaining between them. CDR3 nucleotides: TGCGCCAGCAGCCAAGGCTCTTTGGCCTCCTACGAGCAGTACTTC. This sequence encodes CASSQGSLASYEQYF.

The rearrangement joins TRBV30 to TRBJ1-1; 7 bases fit TRBD1. V was pared by 0 bases and J by 8 bases, with 6 bases of the junction left unmatched. The germline V gene has CDR1 GTSNPN and CDR2 SVGIG (reference sequence). The CDR3 loop spans 13 amino acids. The CDR3 sequence is CAWSVGDSSEAFF. The CDR3 DNA is TGTGCCTGGAGTGTAGGGGACAGTTCCGAAGCTTTCTTT. Complete variable domain (other parts from reference TRBV30 and TRBJ1-1): SQTIHQWPATLVQPVGSPLSLECTVEGTSNPNLYWYRQAAGRGLQLLFYSVGIGQISSEVPQNLSASRPQDRQFILSSKKLLLSDSGFYLCAWSVGDSSEAFFGQGTRLTVV.

The V and J genes are TRBV4-2 and TRBJ2-3, with 14 bases lining up with TRBD2. With V trimmed by 5 bases and J by 0 bases, 10 bases remained unmatched. This CDR3 has 19 amino acids. The germline V gene has CDR1 LGHNA and CDR2 YNFKEQ. DNA for the CDR3: TGTGCCAGCAGCTATCGACTAGCGGGGGGGCCGAGTAGCACAGATACGCAGTATTTT. Translated: CASSYRLAGGPSSTDTQYF.

The chain is built from TRBV6-5 and TRBJ2-7; TRBD2 might be the D (5 bases). This CDR3 has 11 amino acids. Germline loops: CDR1 MNHEY, CDR2 SVGAGI. The V and J ends lost 5 bases and 10 bases respectively, with 12 bases between them. This CDR3 is CASSHPPGQYF. For the CDR3, the DNA is TGTGCCAGCAGTCATCCCCCGGGACAGTACTTC.

The chain joins TRBV14 to TRBJ2-7; 7 nucleotides match TRBD1. With V trimmed by 4 bases and J by 6 bases, 9 bases remained unmatched. This CDR3 contains 14 residues. Germline V lookup: CDR1 SGHDN, CDR2 FVKESK. For the CDR3, the DNA is TGTGCCAGCAGCCGACAGGGCCGTACGACCGAGCAGTACTTC. It codes for CASSRQGRTTEQYF.

V is TRBV2 and J is TRBJ1-1; D not certain. Germline CDR1 reads SNHLY; CDR2 reads FYNNEI. This CDR3 region has 13 residues. V lost 2 bases, J lost 5 bases, and 9 bases lay in between. Here the CDR3 reads CASSESGGTEAFF. The CDR3 nucleotides read TGTGCCAGCAGTGAATCGGGAGGAACTGAAGCTTTCTTT.

The rearrangement links TRBV5-4 to TRBJ2-7; tentatively, D is TRBD1 (8 bases). The CDR3 is 14 amino acids. Between the trimmed V and J ends, which lost 4 bases and 5 bases, there was a span of 16 bases. The germline V gene has CDR1 SGHNT and CDR2 YYREEE (reference sequence). CDR3 loop: CASSRRQGRDEQYF. The CDR3 DNA is TGTGCCAGCAGCCGGAGACAGGGGAGGGACGAGCAGTACTTC. Supplemented by reference TRBV5-4 and TRBJ2-7, the full variable domain reads ETGVTQSPTHLIKTRGQQVTLRCSSQSGHNTVSWYQQALGQGPQFIFQYYREEENGRGNFPPRFSGLQFPNYSSELNVNALELDDSALYLCASSRRQGRDEQYFGPGTRLTVT.

This chain uses TRBV9 with TRBJ2-5, with TRBD2 matching over 12 bases. Germline trimming cut 5 bases from V and 4 bases from J; bases unmatched to any gene: 3. Per germline, CDR1 SGDLS and CDR2 YYNGEE. This CDR3 is 14 amino acids long. Written as DNA, the CDR3 is TGTGCCAGCAGAGAGGGACTAGCGGGAGAGACCCAGTACTTC. Amino acid sequence: CASREGLAGETQYF.

This clone was counted a single time. The chain joins TRBV4-2 to TRBJ1-5; D is ambiguous. Germline CDR1 LGHNA, CDR2 YNFKEQ. Trimming took off 0 bases at V and 8 bases at J, with 8 bases between the two ends. The CDR3 runs to 13 residues. The CDR3: CASSQELFEPQHF. The DNA of the CDR3 is TGTGCCAGCAGCCAAGAACTTTTTGAGCCCCAGCATTTT.

This chain uses TRBV19 with TRBJ1-2; 7 bases are a match to TRBD1. With V trimmed by 4 bases and J by 2 bases, 1 base remained unmatched. The CDR3 is 13 residues long. The germline CDR1 and CDR2 sequences are LNHDA and SQIVND (reference sequence). The CDR3 region is CASSTQGNYGYTF. The CDR3 DNA reads as TGTGCCAGTAGTACACAGGGGAACTATGGCTACACCTTC.

The V and J genes are TRBV27 and TRBJ1-2, with 7 bases matching TRBD1. V gave up 5 bases and J gave up 4 bases; unmatched junction bases: 4. This CDR3 comprises 13 residues. The germline CDR1 and CDR2 sequences are MNHEY and SMNVEV (reference sequence). CDR3 loop: CASSPGGGYGYTF. The CDR3 nucleotides are TGTGCCAGCAGTCCAGGGGGGGGCTATGGCTACACCTTC.

V and J are TRBV5-4 and TRBJ2-3, with unresolved D. The germline V gene encodes CDR1 SGHNT and CDR2 YYREEE (reference sequence). Trimming left V 7 bases short and J 0 bases short, with 15 bases between. The length of the CDR3 is 15 residues. For the CDR3, the DNA is TGTGCCAGCTCTGATATTCTCAGAAGCACAGATACGCAGTATTTT. This sequence encodes CASSDILRSTDTQYF. Full variable domain (missing parts from reference TRBV5-4 and TRBJ2-3): ETGVTQSPTHLIKTRGQQVTLRCSSQSGHNTVSWYQQALGQGPQFIFQYYREEENGRGNFPPRFSGLQFPNYSSELNVNALELDDSALYLCASSDILRSTDTQYFGPGTRLTVL.

This chain joins TRBV11-2 and TRBJ1-6, with D possibly being TRBD1 (5 bases). V dropped 5 bases and J dropped 8 bases, with 13 bases sitting between them. CDR1 is SGHAT and CDR2 is FQNNGV in the germline V gene. CDR3 size: 14 residues. The CDR3 here is CASSARDGDSPLHF. CDR3 DNA: TGTGCCAGCAGCGCCCGGGACGGAGATTCACCCCTCCACTTT.

This chain links TRBV29-1 with TRBJ1-2; TRBD1 matches at 7 bases. This CDR3 spans 14 amino acids. Germline V lookup: CDR1 SQVTM, CDR2 ANQGSEA. The V gene end was trimmed by 7 bases and the J gene end by 4 bases; junction bases not matched to a gene: 12. CDR3 sequence: CSGGPEGAGYGYTF. CDR3 bases: TGCAGCGGGGGGCCGGAGGGGGCGGGCTATGGCTACACCTTC.